The TCR beta chain described here comes from a study of OX40 agonist ivuxolimab in advanced cancers. Germline V gene data show CDR1 as SGHVS and CDR2 as FQNEAQ. Trimming cost V 1 base and J 7 bases, with 19 bases left between them. The CDR3 runs 17 residues. Clones were sequenced by immunoSEQ multiplex PCR, and TCRdb holds only the in-frame ones, with some missing. The profile shows 60,000 to 80,000 clones, more than 65% of them singletons. This clone has only one observation. This TCR was recovered from an adult with an advanced solid tumor such as melanoma, head and neck, liver or kidney cancer. Sequenced material: CD4+ or CD8+ T cells sorted from blood, taken in a trial of the OX40 agonist ivuxolimab. The V call is TRBV7-8, the J call TRBJ1-4; TRBD1 is a possible D gene (5 bases). The CDR3: CASSLVSGYQGGEKLFF. CDR3 DNA: TGTGCCAGCAGCTTAGTGTCGGGATACCAGGGAGGTGAAAAACTGTTTTTT. Variable domain in full (rest from reference TRBV7-8 and TRBJ1-4): GAGVSQSPRYKVAKRGQDVALRCDPISGHVSLFWYQQALGQGPEFLTYFQNEAQLDKSGLPSDRFFAERPEGSVSTLKIQRTQQEDSAVYLCASSLVSGYQGGEKLFFGSGTQLSVL.